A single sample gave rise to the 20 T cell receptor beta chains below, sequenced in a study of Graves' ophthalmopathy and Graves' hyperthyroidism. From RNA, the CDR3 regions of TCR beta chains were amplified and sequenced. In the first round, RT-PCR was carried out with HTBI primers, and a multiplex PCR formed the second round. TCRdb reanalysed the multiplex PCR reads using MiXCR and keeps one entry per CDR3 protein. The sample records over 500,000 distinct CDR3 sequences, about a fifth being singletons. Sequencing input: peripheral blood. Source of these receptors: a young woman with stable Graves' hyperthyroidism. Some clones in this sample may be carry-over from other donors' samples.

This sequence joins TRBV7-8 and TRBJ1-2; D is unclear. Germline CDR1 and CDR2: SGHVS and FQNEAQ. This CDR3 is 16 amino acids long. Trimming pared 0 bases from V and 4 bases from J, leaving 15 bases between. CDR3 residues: CASSLAGSTSFYGYTF. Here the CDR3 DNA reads TGTGCCAGCAGCTTAGCAGGGTCGACCTCTTTCTATGGCTACACCTTC. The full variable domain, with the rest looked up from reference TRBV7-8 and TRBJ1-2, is GAGVSQSPRYKVAKRGQDVALRCDPISGHVSLFWYQQALGQGPEFLTYFQNEAQLDKSGLPSDRFFAERPEGSVSTLKIQRTQQEDSAVYLCASSLAGSTSFYGYTFGSGTRLTVV.

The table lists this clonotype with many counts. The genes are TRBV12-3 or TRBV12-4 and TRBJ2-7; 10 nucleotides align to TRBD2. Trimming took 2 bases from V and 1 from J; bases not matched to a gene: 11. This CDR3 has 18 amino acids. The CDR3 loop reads CASSLSFRTSGPSYEQYF. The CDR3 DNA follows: TGTGCCAGCAGTTTATCGTTTAGGACTAGCGGACCTTCCTACGAGCAGTACTTC.

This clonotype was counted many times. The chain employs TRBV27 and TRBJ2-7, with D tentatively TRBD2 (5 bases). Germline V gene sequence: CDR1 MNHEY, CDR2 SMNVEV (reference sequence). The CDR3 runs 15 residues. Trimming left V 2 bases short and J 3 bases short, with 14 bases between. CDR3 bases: TGTGCCAGCAGTTTAGGACTCCCCGGGATCTACGAGCAGTACTTC. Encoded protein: CASSLGLPGIYEQYF.

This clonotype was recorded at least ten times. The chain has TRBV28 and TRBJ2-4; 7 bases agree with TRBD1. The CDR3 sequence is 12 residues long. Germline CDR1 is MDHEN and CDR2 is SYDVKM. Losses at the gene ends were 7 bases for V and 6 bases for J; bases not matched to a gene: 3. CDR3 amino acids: CASTGQINIQYF. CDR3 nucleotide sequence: TGTGCCAGCACGGGACAGATAAACATTCAGTACTTC. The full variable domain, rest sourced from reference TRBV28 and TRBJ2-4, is DVKVTQSSRYLVKRTGEKVFLECVQDMDHENMFWYRQDPGLGLRLIYFSYDVKMKEKGDIPEGYSVSREKKERFSLILESASTNQTSMYLCASTGQINIQYFGAGTRLSVL.

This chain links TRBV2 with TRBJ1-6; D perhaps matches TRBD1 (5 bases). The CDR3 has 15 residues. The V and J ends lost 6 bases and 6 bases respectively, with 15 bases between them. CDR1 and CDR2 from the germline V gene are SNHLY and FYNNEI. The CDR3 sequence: CASSTTSGTNSPLHF. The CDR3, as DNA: TGTGCCAGCAGCACCACATCCGGGACTAATTCACCCCTCCACTTT.

In DNA, the CDR3 is TGTGCCAGCAGCTTAGGACTAGCGATCGAGCAGTACTTC. This gives the protein CASSLGLAIEQYF. The chain carries TRBV7-2 and TRBJ2-7, with 8 positions matching TRBD2. Per germline, CDR1 SGHTA and CDR2 FQGNSA. V shed 1 base and J 6 bases; nucleotides not matched to a gene: 2. The CDR3 contains 13 residues.

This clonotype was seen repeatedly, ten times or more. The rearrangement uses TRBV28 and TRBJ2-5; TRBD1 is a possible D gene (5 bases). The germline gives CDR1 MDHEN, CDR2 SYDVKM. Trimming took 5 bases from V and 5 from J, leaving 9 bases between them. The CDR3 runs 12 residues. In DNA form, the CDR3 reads TGTGCCAGCAGTGTGACAGTGGAGACCCAGTACTTC. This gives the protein CASSVTVETQYF.

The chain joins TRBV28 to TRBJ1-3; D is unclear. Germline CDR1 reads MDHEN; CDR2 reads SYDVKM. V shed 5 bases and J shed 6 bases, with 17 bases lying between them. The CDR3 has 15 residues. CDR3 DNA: TGTGCCAGCAGTACTGCGACCCATGTAACAAACACCATATATTTT. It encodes CASSTATHVTNTIYF.

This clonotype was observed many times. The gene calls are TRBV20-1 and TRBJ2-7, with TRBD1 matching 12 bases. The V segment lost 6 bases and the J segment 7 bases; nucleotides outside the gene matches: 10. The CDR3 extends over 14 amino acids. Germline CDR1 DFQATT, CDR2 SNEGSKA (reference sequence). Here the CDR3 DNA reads TGCAGTGCCAGCCCCGGGACAGGGGGCGTGGAGCAGTACTTC. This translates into CSASPGTGGVEQYF.

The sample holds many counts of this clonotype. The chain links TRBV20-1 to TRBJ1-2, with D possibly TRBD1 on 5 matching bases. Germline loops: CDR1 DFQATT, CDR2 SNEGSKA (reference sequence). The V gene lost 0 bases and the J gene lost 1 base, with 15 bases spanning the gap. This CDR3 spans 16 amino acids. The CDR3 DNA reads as TGCAGTGCTAGAGATATTTTTGGGGGTTTTAACTATGGCTACACCTTC. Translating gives CSARDIFGGFNYGYTF.

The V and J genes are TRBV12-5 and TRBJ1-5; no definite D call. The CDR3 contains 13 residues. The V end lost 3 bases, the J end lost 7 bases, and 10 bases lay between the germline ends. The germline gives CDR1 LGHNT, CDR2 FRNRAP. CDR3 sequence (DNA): TGTGCTAGTGGTTTACAATGGAGACAGCCCCAGCATTTT. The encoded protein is CASGLQWRQPQHF.

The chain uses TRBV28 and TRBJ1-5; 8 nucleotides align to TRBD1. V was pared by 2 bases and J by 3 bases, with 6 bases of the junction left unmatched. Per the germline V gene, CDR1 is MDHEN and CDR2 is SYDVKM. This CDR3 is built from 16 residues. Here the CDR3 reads CASSLPRDRNNQPQHF. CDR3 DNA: TGTGCCAGCAGTTTACCCAGGGACAGGAACAATCAGCCCCAGCATTTT.

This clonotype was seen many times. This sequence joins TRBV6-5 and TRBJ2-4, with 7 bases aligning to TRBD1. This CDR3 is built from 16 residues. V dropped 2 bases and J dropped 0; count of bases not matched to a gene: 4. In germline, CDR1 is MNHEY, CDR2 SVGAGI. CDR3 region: CASSYEGAGAKNIQYF. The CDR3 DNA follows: TGTGCCAGCAGTTACGAGGGGGCGGGAGCCAAAAACATTCAGTACTTC.

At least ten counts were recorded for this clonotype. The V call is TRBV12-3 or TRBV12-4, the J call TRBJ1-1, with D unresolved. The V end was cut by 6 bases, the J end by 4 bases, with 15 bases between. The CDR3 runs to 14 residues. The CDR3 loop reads CASRGNSVGTEAFF. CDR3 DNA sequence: TGTGCCAGCAGGGGTAATAGTGTGGGCACTGAAGCTTTCTTT.

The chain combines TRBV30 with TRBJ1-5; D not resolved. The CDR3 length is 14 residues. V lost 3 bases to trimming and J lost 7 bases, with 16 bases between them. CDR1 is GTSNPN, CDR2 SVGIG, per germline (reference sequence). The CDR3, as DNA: TGTGCCTGGAGCCGAAAGGGCATACGCCAGCCCCAGCATTTT. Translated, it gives CAWSRKGIRQPQHF.

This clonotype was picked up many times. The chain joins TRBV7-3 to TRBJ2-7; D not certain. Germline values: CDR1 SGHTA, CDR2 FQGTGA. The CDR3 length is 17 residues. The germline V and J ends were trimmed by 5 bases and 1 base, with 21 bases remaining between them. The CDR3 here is CASSPGPGRAQSYEQYF. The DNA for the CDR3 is TGTGCCAGCAGCCCTGGACCCGGACGAGCACAATCCTACGAGCAGTACTTC. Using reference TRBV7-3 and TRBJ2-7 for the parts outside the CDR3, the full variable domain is GAGVSQTPSNKVTEKGKYVELRCDPISGHTALYWYRQSLGQGPEFLIYFQGTGAADDSGLPNDRFFAVRPEGSVSTLKIQRTERGDSAVYLCASSPGPGRAQSYEQYFGPGTRLTVT.

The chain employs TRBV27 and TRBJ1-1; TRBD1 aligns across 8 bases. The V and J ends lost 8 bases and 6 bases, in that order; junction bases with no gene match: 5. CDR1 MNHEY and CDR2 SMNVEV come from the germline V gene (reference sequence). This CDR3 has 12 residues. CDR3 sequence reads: CASLGQGPEAFF. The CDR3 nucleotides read TGTGCCAGCCTTGGACAGGGCCCTGAAGCTTTCTTT.

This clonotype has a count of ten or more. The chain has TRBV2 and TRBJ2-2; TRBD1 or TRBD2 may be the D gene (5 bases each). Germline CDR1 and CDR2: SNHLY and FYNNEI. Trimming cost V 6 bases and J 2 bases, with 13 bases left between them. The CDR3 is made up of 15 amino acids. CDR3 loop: CASRRDGDNTGELFF. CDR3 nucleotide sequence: TGTGCCAGCAGAAGGGACGGAGATAACACCGGGGAGCTGTTTTTT.

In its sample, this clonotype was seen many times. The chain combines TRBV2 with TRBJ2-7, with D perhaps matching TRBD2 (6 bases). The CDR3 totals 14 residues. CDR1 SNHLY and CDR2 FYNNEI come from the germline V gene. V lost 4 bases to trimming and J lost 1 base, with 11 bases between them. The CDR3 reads CASSGAGSSYEQYF. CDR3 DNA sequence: TGTGCCAGCAGTGGGGCGGGGTCATCCTACGAGCAGTACTTC.

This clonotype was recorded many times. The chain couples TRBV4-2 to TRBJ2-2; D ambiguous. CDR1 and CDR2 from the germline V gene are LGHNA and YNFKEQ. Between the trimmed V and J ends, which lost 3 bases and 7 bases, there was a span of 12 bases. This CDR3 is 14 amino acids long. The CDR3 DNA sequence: TGTGCCAGCAGCCATCCCCGAACAGTCGGGGAGCTGTTTTTT. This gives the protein CASSHPRTVGELFF.